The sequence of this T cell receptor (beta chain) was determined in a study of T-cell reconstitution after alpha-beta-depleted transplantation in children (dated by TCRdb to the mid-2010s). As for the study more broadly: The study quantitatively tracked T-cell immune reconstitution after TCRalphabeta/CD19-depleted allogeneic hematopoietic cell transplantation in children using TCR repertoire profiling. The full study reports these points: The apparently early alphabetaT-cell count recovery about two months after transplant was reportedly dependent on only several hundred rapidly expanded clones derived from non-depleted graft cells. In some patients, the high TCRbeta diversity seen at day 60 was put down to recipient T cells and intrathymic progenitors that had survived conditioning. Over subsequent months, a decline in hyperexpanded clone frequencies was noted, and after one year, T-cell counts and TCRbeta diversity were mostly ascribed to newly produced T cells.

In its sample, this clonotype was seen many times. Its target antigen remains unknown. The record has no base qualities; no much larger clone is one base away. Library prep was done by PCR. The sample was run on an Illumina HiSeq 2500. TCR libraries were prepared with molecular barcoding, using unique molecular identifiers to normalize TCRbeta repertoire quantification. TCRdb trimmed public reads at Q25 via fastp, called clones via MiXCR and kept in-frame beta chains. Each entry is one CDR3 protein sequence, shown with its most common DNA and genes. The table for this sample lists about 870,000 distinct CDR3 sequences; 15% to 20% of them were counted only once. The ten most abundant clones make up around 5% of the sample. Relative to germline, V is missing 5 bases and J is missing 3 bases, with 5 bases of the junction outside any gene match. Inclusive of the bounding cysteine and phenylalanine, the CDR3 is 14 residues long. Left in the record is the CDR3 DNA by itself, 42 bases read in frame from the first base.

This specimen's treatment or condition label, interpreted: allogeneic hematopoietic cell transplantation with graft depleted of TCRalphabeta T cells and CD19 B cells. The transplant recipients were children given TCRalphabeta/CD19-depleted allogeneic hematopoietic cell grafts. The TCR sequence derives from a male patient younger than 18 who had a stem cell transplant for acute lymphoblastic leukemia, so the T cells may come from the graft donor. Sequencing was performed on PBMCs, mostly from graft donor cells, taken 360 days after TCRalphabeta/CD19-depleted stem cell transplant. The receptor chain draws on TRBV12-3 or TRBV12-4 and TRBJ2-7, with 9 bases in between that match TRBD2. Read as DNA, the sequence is TGTGCCAGCAGTAACGGACTAGCGAACTACGAGCAGTACTTC. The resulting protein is CASSNGLANYEQYF.